This T cell receptor (beta chain) is from a study of Graves' ophthalmopathy and Graves' hyperthyroidism. The authors amplified TCR beta CDR3 regions from RNA transcripts. In the first round, RT-PCR was carried out with HTBI primers, and a multiplex PCR formed the second round. TCRdb fed the multiplex PCR reads into MiXCR, producing one record per CDR3 protein. Of 150,000 or so distinct CDR3 sequences in the sample, roughly two fifths were seen once. Germline CDR1 reads SNHLY; CDR2 reads FYNNEI. Trimming removed 8 bases from V and 3 bases from J; junction bases left unmatched: 5. The CDR3 length is 13 residues.

The TCR comes from a woman aged 40-49 years with Graves' ophthalmopathy. The sequencing sample was made of peripheral blood. V is TRBV2 and J is TRBJ2-7, with TRBD1 matching over 9 bases. CDR3 sequence: CASSGTGIYEQYF. In DNA form, the CDR3 reads TGTGCCAGCTCCGGGACAGGGATCTACGAGCAGTACTTC.